This T cell receptor beta chain originates from a study of response to subunit inactivated influenza vaccine (dated by TCRdb to 2017 to 2018). Concerning the study at large: To follow how T cells responded to a trivalent subunit inactivated influenza vaccine, the researchers relied on deep quantitative profiling of the T cell receptor repertoire. Paper-wide results and their limitations: The authors suggested that each seasonal influenza vaccination may recruit only a limited number of new T cells.

The library was produced with RT-PCR. Sequencing relied on an Illumina HiSeq 2500. Starting from the raw public reads, TCRdb applied fastp trimming at Q25, assembled clones with MiXCR and retained in-frame beta chains. Each entry merges the rows of one CDR3 protein and shows their most common DNA and genes. The table for this sample lists about 650,000 distinct CDR3 sequences; approximately 14% of them were counted only once. 6% to 9.5% of the sample is in the top ten clones. This clonotype was seen ten or more times. No cognate antigen has been identified for it. Base qualities are not recorded, but no much larger clone differs from it by a single base. V is cut by 4 bases and J by 2 bases, and the space between the germline ends is 12 bases. The CDR3 measures 14 amino acids from cysteine to phenylalanine. Only the CDR3 portion is preserved as DNA: 42 bases, with reading frame beginning at the first base. The germline V gene encodes CDR1 SGHRS and CDR2 YFSETQ.

The sequence is built from TRBV5-1 and TRBJ2-5; tentative D gene TRBD1, with 5 bases matching. Here the sequenced sample was PBMCs from blood, taken about 14 days before vaccination. The TCR comes from a man aged 45-65 years who received an inactivated influenza vaccine. Donor details come from another sample of the same person, matched by shared clones. The DNA sequence is given as TGCGCCAGCAGCCCATCCCAGGGTCAAGAGACCCAGTACTTC. Its protein product is CASSPSQGQETQYF.